This T cell receptor beta chain is drawn from a study of T cells in Graves' hyperthyroidism and ophthalmopathy. Germline lookup yields CDR1 SGHKS and CDR2 YYEKEE (reference sequence). V was pared by 4 bases and J by 4 bases, with 15 bases between. This CDR3 is built from 15 residues. TCR beta CDR3 regions were amplified from RNA transcripts. First-round RT-PCR of the TCR CDR3 relied on the HTBI primer set. Each CDR3 protein is one row after TCRdb ran MiXCR on the multiplex PCR reads. The table shows over 350,000 distinct CDR3 sequences, with about 14% occurring only once. The sequence was obtained from a man aged 45 to 65 with Graves' ophthalmopathy. The sample consisted of blood. This chain joins TRBV5-5 and TRBJ1-5; D uncertain. The CDR3 region is CASSPGGFSNQPQHF. The CDR3 coding sequence is TGTGCCAGCAGCCCCGGCGGGTTCTCAAATCAGCCCCAGCATTTT.